Each of the 13 T cell receptor beta chains below was sequenced from the same sample in a study of T cell responses to AZD1222 COVID-19 vaccine. Libraries were prepared by immunoSEQ multiplex PCR; TCRdb keeps only in-frame clonotypes and omits some of them. The top ten clones hold 4% to 6% of a sample with 90,000 to 150,000 clones, approximately 89% of them seen once. The sample in question was peripheral blood, obtained on day 0 of AZD1222 vaccination. The source is an adult in good health.

This clone was observed many times. The chain is built from TRBV29-1 and TRBJ2-5; 11 bases fit TRBD1. Unmatched junction bases numbered 6, after V lost 7 bases and J lost 5 bases. The CDR3 spans 13 residues. The germline V gene encodes CDR1 SQVTM and CDR2 ANQGSEA. The CDR3, as DNA: TGCAGCGCCGGACAGGGGGCAGGGGAGACCCAGTACTTC. Protein sequence: CSAGQGAGETQYF.

The chain combines TRBV5-1 with TRBJ2-7; D not certain. The V gene lost 3 bases and the J gene lost 7 bases, with 14 bases spanning the gap. The germline V gene encodes CDR1 SGHRS and CDR2 YFSETQ. The CDR3 sequence is 13 residues long. In DNA, the CDR3 is TGCGCCAGCAGCTATGGACCTCTGGATGAGCAGTACTTC. Translation gives CASSYGPLDEQYF.

This CDR3 reads CATSPGGVRWAEAFF. CDR3 coding DNA: TGTGCCACCAGCCCAGGCGGGGTTAGGTGGGCTGAAGCTTTCTTT. The chain employs TRBV15 and TRBJ1-1; D not certain. The V gene's germline CDR1 is LNHNV and CDR2 YYDKDF (reference sequence). CDR3 length equals 15 residues. Trimming removed 5 bases from V and 6 bases from J, with 19 bases in between. Based on the CDR3 plus reference TRBV15 and TRBJ1-1, the full variable domain is DAMVIQNPRYQVTQFGKPVTLSCSQTLNHNVMYWYQQKSSQAPKLLFHYYDKDFNNEADTPDNFQSRRPNTSFCFLDIRSPGLGDTAMYLCATSPGGVRWAEAFFGQGTRLTVV.

The rearrangement links TRBV29-1 to TRBJ1-2, with unresolved D. There are 11 residues in the CDR3. Deletions cut 5 bases from V and 8 bases from J, with 12 bases between. Germline CDR1 is SQVTM and CDR2 is ANQGSEA. CDR3 protein: CSVLGLDGYTF. CDR3 sequence (DNA): TGCAGCGTTCTTGGCCTCGACGGCTACACCTTC.

This chain connects TRBV7-9 to TRBJ2-1; 8 bases line up with TRBD2. The CDR3 is 15 residues long. Trimming cost V 5 bases and J 4 bases; bases outside gene matches: 7. CDR1 is SEHNR, CDR2 FQNEAQ, per germline (reference sequence). CDR3 amino acids: CASSRSGGGYNEQFF. DNA for the CDR3: TGTGCCAGCAGCAGAAGCGGGGGAGGGTACAATGAGCAGTTCTTC.

The chain links TRBV12-3 or TRBV12-4 to TRBJ1-5; D gene uncertain. The CDR3 contains 11 residues. V was clipped by 4 bases and J by 8 bases, with 6 bases between them. DNA of the CDR3: TGTGCCAGCAGTTCCGGGGAGCCCCAGCATTTT. Translation: CASSSGEPQHF.

This clone was seen only a few times. This chain joins TRBV7-2 and TRBJ2-7, with TRBD1 identical over 7 bases. J gave up 6 bases and V 1 base, and 6 bases lay outside the gene matches. The CDR3 is 14 residues long. Germline V CDR1 and CDR2: SGHTA, FQGNSA. The CDR3 nucleotides read TGTGCCAGCAGCTTAGATGGGGACAGCCTCGAGCAGTACTTC. Amino acid sequence: CASSLDGDSLEQYF.

This sequence joins TRBV10-3 and TRBJ1-5; D is unclear. V was trimmed by 0 bases and J by 4 bases, leaving 4 bases between them. This CDR3 contains 13 residues. CDR1 ENHRY and CDR2 SYGVKD come from the germline V gene. CDR3: CAISESRNQPQHF. Written as DNA, the CDR3 is TGTGCCATCAGTGAGTCAAGGAATCAGCCCCAGCATTTT.

This chain joins TRBV3-1 (or the pseudogene TRBV3-2) and TRBJ1-1; D possibly corresponds to TRBD1 (5 bases). From germline, CDR1 is LGHDT and CDR2 YNNKEL (reference sequence). The CDR3 runs 15 residues. The V end was cut by 1 base, the J end by 6 bases, with 15 bases between. The CDR3 is CASSQGPIGGAEAFF. In nucleotides, the CDR3 is TGTGCCAGCAGCCAAGGCCCTATTGGGGGGGCTGAAGCTTTCTTT.

The genes are TRBV5-6 and TRBJ1-3; 9 positions match TRBD1. Germline-derived CDR1 and CDR2 are SGHDT and YYEEEE. The V and J ends lost 2 bases and 3 bases, in that order; junction bases with no gene match: 9. The CDR3 length is 17 residues. The CDR3 spells CASSFSRQGEVGNTIYF. The DNA for the CDR3 is TGTGCCAGCAGCTTTTCGCGACAGGGGGAGGTTGGAAACACCATATATTTT.

The chain recombines TRBV4-3 with TRBJ2-1, with D possibly matching TRBD1 (5 bases). In germline, CDR1 is LGHNA, CDR2 YSLEER. Trimming pared 0 bases from V and 0 bases from J, leaving 9 bases between. The CDR3 is 16 amino acids. The CDR3 here is CASSQEQGSSYNEQFF. The DNA for the CDR3 is TGCGCCAGCAGCCAAGAGCAGGGTAGCTCCTACAATGAGCAGTTCTTC.

This clone appeared a few times. The CDR3 DNA reads TGTGCACCAGACACGAACACCGGGGAGCTGTTTTTT. Translating it yields CAPDTNTGELFF. The V and J genes are TRBV7-9 and TRBJ2-2, with D hard to call. The CDR3 contains 12 residues. Germline CDR1 SEHNR, CDR2 FQNEAQ (reference sequence).

This sequence joins TRBV18 and TRBJ2-1, with D perhaps TRBD1 (5 bases). Germline V gene lookup returns CDR1 KGHSH and CDR2 LQKENI. V was trimmed by 8 bases and J by 4 bases, leaving 15 bases between them. This CDR3 has 14 residues. The CDR3 DNA reads as TGTGCCAGCATGGCGTCAGGGCGATACAATGAGCAGTTCTTC. Amino acid sequence: CASMASGRYNEQFF.